Included here is one T cell receptor beta chain sequence, with context. The antigen is unknown. This entry is derived from a study of cytomegalovirus exposure and HLA in healthy donors. The study ran its PCR with 60 Vbeta and 13 Jbeta primers. The method was immunoSEQ multiplex PCR; TCRdb's version includes in-frame clones alone and lacks a portion of them. The sample carries 150,000 or so clones, approximately 80% recorded once. Germline V gene lookup returns CDR1 MGHRA and CDR2 YSYEKL. The CDR3 has 14 residues. V was cut by 0 bases and J by 7 bases, with 12 bases left in between. Study observations and caveats: Prior analysis indicated that the majority of TCR beta V segments exhibited productivity approximately 90% or approximately 30% of the time. The likely explanation for a cluster of highly shared sequence variants was sequencing artifact. Later, an analysis showed that TCR beta chains associated with HLA were more clonally expanded than others that were equally common.

The sequencing sample was made of PBMCs. This TCR was sampled from a woman in her late teens or twenties in good health and CMV-seronegative. The chain combines TRBV4-1 with TRBJ1-2; the D gene is possibly TRBD1 (5 bases). For the CDR3, the DNA is TGCGCCAGCAGCCAAGATTCTCAGGGCCCTGGCTACACCTTC. Encoded protein: CASSQDSQGPGYTF.